This T cell receptor (beta chain) was recovered during a study of blood T cell repertoires in COVID-19. Across the study: Samples of COVID-19 (acute and convalescent) were obtained from the United States, Italy and Spain. From T cells, B-cell-depleted T cells, or PBMCs came the material, which was cDNA or gDNA.

Here immunoSEQ multiplex PCR was the method, and the copy in TCRdb shows in-frame clones only, minus some. This sample has 270,000 or so clones, with 75% to 95% found just once. Exposed participants encountered a COVID-19 case during the 2 weeks preceding study entry. J gave up 5 bases and V 1 base, and 7 bases lay outside the gene matches. Germline V CDR1 and CDR2: SGHNT, YYREEE (reference sequence). The CDR3 covers 16 residues. The sequence was obtained from a man aged 35 to 55 who had been exposed to COVID-19. The V call is TRBV5-4, the J call TRBJ1-2; 11 bases map to TRBD1. The specimen was PBMCs or T cells enriched from blood (not recorded which). In DNA, the CDR3 is TGTGCCAGCAGCTTGTGGGGACAGGGGGGGTCTTATGGCTACACCTTC. It encodes CASSLWGQGGSYGYTF. The full variable domain, with the rest looked up from reference TRBV5-4 and TRBJ1-2, is ETGVTQSPTHLIKTRGQQVTLRCSSQSGHNTVSWYQQALGQGPQFIFQYYREEENGRGNFPPRFSGLQFPNYSSELNVNALELDDSALYLCASSLWGQGGSYGYTFGSGTRLTVV.